What follows are 30 T cell receptor beta chains derived from one specimen sequenced in a study of T-cell memory formation after mild COVID-19. TCRdb itself ran the 5' RACE reads through MiXCR, one entry per CDR3 protein. The repertoire has about 340,000 distinct CDR3 sequences, 15% of them found once; the top ten carry 20% to 25%. Input material: PBMCs or a T cell subset sorted from them (not recorded which). The receptor set was obtained from a young man who had mild COVID-19 (a few samples of this study predate the infection). Cell type and time point are not known.

The chain carries TRBV28 and TRBJ1-6; maybe TRBD1 (6 bases). CDR1 and CDR2 from the germline V gene are MDHEN and SYDVKM. Trimming removed 6 bases at V and 9 bases at J, with 18 bases between. The CDR3 contains 15 residues. The CDR3 DNA is TGTGCCAGCAGGTCTGGGTGGGAAGGGGGTTCACCCCTCCACTTT. Protein: CASRSGWEGGSPLHF.

Details on this clonotype: The CDR3 does not close with the conserved phenylalanine or tryptophan, likely indicating a read error. The chain recombines TRBV6-5 with TRBJ2-2; tentatively, D is TRBD1 (6 bases). CDR1 is MNHEY and CDR2 is SVGAGI in the germline V gene. V dropped 3 bases and J dropped 1 base, with 12 bases sitting between them. The CDR3 has 16 residues. The CDR3 DNA reads as TGTGCCAGCAGTTATTCCGGGACATTGAACACCGGGGAGCTGTTTTCT. This encodes CASSYSGTLNTGELFS.

This clonotype came up a few times. The J gene is TRBJ2-5, the V gene TRBV12-3 or TRBV12-4, with D perhaps being TRBD1 or TRBD2 (5 bases each). V dropped 3 bases and J dropped 3 bases, with 14 bases sitting between them. The CDR3 runs 15 residues. The chain's CDR3 is CASSFMGTREETQYF. The CDR3, as DNA: TGTGCCAGCAGTTTTATGGGGACCCGGGAAGAGACCCAGTACTTC.

The CDR3 loop reads CASARDRGEAFF. The CDR3 bases are TGTGCCAGCGCCCGGGACAGGGGGGAAGCTTTCTTT. This chain connects TRBV7-2 to TRBJ1-1; 11 bases are a match to TRBD1. Germline CDR1 SGHTA, CDR2 FQGNSA. The CDR3 totals 12 residues. Trimming removed 8 bases from V and 8 bases from J; junction bases left unmatched: 4.

This clonotype was seen a handful of times. This chain uses TRBV9 with TRBJ1-1; D unresolved. Looked up from germline, CDR1 is SGDLS and CDR2 is YYNGEE. Trimming left V 2 bases short and J 1 base short, with 9 bases between. This CDR3 comprises 14 residues. CDR3 DNA: TGTGCCAGCAGCGTCGGACGGAGGAACACTGAAGCTTTCTTT. Its translation: CASSVGRRNTEAFF.

This chain links TRBV12-3 or TRBV12-4 with TRBJ2-7, with TRBD1 matching over 12 bases. With V trimmed by 5 bases and J by 5 bases, 4 bases remained unmatched. CDR3 length equals 14 residues. The CDR3 DNA reads as TGTGCCAGCAGTCCGGGACAGGGGGCCCACGAGCAGTACTTC. This gives the protein CASSPGQGAHEQYF.

J is TRBJ1-1 and V is TRBV6-1; D remains ambiguous. Deletions cut 5 bases from V and 10 bases from J, with 17 bases between. The germline CDR1 and CDR2 sequences are MNHNS and SASEGT. CDR3 length: 13 amino acids. The CDR3 loop is CASSPGTEGGAFF. The CDR3 nucleotides are TGTGCCAGCAGTCCGGGAACCGAGGGTGGAGCTTTCTTT.

This chain connects TRBV4-1 to TRBJ2-4, with D possibly TRBD2 on 5 matching bases. V gave up 3 bases and J gave up 6 bases, with 12 bases separating them. This CDR3 comprises 14 residues. Germline-derived CDR1 and CDR2 are MGHRA and YSYEKL. The CDR3 is CASSQFGRGNIQYF. As DNA, the CDR3 is TGCGCCAGCAGCCAGTTTGGACGGGGAAACATTCAGTACTTC.

This clonotype was detected only a few times. J is TRBJ2-1 and V is TRBV4-3; D might be TRBD2 (6 bases). With 0 bases removed from V and 1 base from J, the gap between germline ends came to 10 bases. The CDR3 consists of 16 residues. Germline loops: CDR1 LGHNA, CDR2 YSLEER. The CDR3, as DNA: TGCGCCAGCAGCCAAGAAGTTAGCGGATCCTACAATGAGCAGTTCTTC. Translated: CASSQEVSGSYNEQFF.

This clonotype showed up many times. This sequence joins TRBV12-3 or TRBV12-4 and TRBJ2-7; D might be TRBD2 (5 bases). Trimming took off 5 bases at V and 4 bases at J, with 15 bases between the two ends. The CDR3 loop spans 14 amino acids. The CDR3 DNA sequence: TGTGCCAGCAGTCCCCTCGTGGGAGCTTACGAGCAGTACTTC. The encoded protein is CASSPLVGAYEQYF.

The chain couples TRBV20-1 to TRBJ1-1, with no clear D. V was pared by 6 bases and J by 0 bases, with 11 bases between. The CDR3 covers 13 residues. The V gene's germline CDR1 is DFQATT and CDR2 SNEGSKA (reference sequence). The CDR3 spells CSALRRMNTEAFF. CDR3 nucleotide sequence: TGCAGTGCCTTGAGGCGCATGAACACTGAAGCTTTCTTT.

The CDR3 nucleotides are TGTGCCAGCAGTTTTGCCTCTGGGGCCAACGTCCTGACTTTC. Translating gives CASSFASGANVLTF. The V and J genes are TRBV12-3 or TRBV12-4 and TRBJ2-6; unclear D gene. V lost 3 bases and J lost 0, with 3 bases in between. The CDR3 loop spans 14 amino acids.

This chain uses TRBV4-1 with TRBJ2-5, with D perhaps TRBD1 or TRBD2 (6 bases each). The germline gives CDR1 MGHRA, CDR2 YSYEKL. The CDR3 sequence is 14 residues long. V lost 3 bases to trimming and J lost 5 bases, with 13 bases between them. CDR3: CASSQGWRGETQYF. The CDR3, as DNA: TGCGCCAGCAGCCAGGGGTGGAGGGGGGAGACCCAGTACTTC.

This clonotype was seen a handful of times. The V call is TRBV30, the J call TRBJ1-1; no clear D gene. The CDR3 covers 12 residues. Germline V gene data show CDR1 as GTSNPN and CDR2 as SVGIG (reference sequence). V was cut by 4 bases and J by 6 bases, with 12 bases left in between. The CDR3, as DNA: TGTGCCTGGAATTCGCTGAGCGCTGAAGCTTTCTTT. It yields the protein CAWNSLSAEAFF.

The genes are TRBV7-2 and TRBJ2-3; 7 bases fit TRBD2. This CDR3 comprises 14 residues. V dropped 8 bases and J dropped 1; count of bases not matched to a gene: 6. CDR1 and CDR2 (germline): SGHTA, FQGNSA. CDR3 in DNA: TGTGCCAGCGGTCTTCGGGGGGGCACAGATACGCAGTATTTT. Protein sequence: CASGLRGGTDTQYF.

V is TRBV6-1 and J is TRBJ1-6; the D gene is possibly TRBD1 (5 bases). The V and J ends lost 7 bases and 0 bases respectively, with 25 bases between them. The germline V gene encodes CDR1 MNHNS and CDR2 SASEGT. The CDR3 runs 20 residues. The CDR3, as DNA: TGTGCCAGCATCACGGCCTTCCGAGGGGCTCCTAGCTCCTATAATTCACCCCTCCACTTT. It is translated as CASITAFRGAPSSYNSPLHF.

V is TRBV6-5 and J is TRBJ2-5, with D possibly TRBD1 on 7 matching bases. The CDR3 contains 15 residues. CDR1 is MNHEY and CDR2 is SVGAGI in the germline V gene. The V and J ends lost 2 bases and 7 bases respectively, with 17 bases between them. CDR3 nucleotide sequence: TGTGCCAGCAGTTACCCTTCAGGGGGGCTCGGGACCCAGTACTTC. It encodes CASSYPSGGLGTQYF.

This clonotype has at least ten counts. The gene calls are TRBV5-1 and TRBJ2-1; D may match TRBD1 or TRBD2 (5 bases each). V lost 7 bases and J lost 7, with 15 bases in between. Germline loops: CDR1 SGHRS, CDR2 YFSETQ. This CDR3 spans 13 amino acids. The CDR3 here is CASEAGTNNEQFF. CDR3 nucleotide sequence: TGCGCCAGCGAGGCCGGGACGAATAATGAGCAGTTCTTC.

J is TRBJ2-1 and V is TRBV20-1; D possibly corresponds to TRBD1 (6 bases). Trimming took off 5 bases at V and 1 base at J, with 15 bases between the two ends. Germline CDR1 reads DFQATT; CDR2 reads SNEGSKA (reference sequence). The CDR3 totals 15 residues. The chain's CDR3 is CSAGTIGVSYNEQFF. In DNA form, the CDR3 reads TGCAGTGCTGGGACAATAGGGGTTTCCTACAATGAGCAGTTCTTC.

The chain recombines TRBV7-2 with TRBJ1-1; tentatively, D is TRBD1 (6 bases). This CDR3 is 15 amino acids long. Trimming took 0 bases from V and 2 from J, leaving 10 bases between them. CDR1 and CDR2 (germline): SGHTA, FQGNSA. In DNA, the CDR3 is TGTGCCAGCAGCTTAGCGGGGGCGGGTAACACTGAAGCTTTCTTT. Translated: CASSLAGAGNTEAFF.

J is TRBJ2-5 and V is TRBV5-5; 7 nucleotides match TRBD1. Trimming at V came to 1 base and at J to 5 bases, leaving 8 bases not matched to a gene. This CDR3 region has 15 residues. Germline CDR1 is SGHKS and CDR2 is YYEKEE (reference sequence). CDR3 loop: CASSLFRQGGETQYF. Written as DNA, the CDR3 is TGTGCCAGCAGCTTGTTTCGACAGGGTGGGGAGACCCAGTACTTC.

This clonotype was detected a few times. As DNA, the CDR3 is TGCGCCAGCAGCCAATTGGCCGGGCCGGGGTCCTACGAGCAGTACTTC. Translated, it gives CASSQLAGPGSYEQYF. The V call is TRBV4-3, the J call TRBJ2-7, with D possibly matching TRBD2 (5 bases). V was trimmed by 2 bases and J by 1 base, leaving 15 bases between them. The germline V gene has CDR1 LGHNA and CDR2 YSLEER. The CDR3 is 16 amino acids.

The genes are TRBV7-3 and TRBJ2-3, with TRBD2 matching 9 bases. The CDR3 has 19 residues. V lost 0 bases to trimming and J lost 0 bases; unmatched junction nucleotides: 10. In germline, CDR1 is SGHTA, CDR2 FQGTGA. CDR3 in DNA: TGTGCCAGCAGCTTAACGGCTAGCGGGGACCCCACTAGCACAGATACGCAGTATTTT. Translated, it gives CASSLTASGDPTSTDTQYF.

This clonotype has at least ten counts. CDR3 DNA: TGTGCCATCAGTGATAAGATGGACTACGAGCAGTACGTC. Translation gives CAISDKMDYEQYV. The chain uses TRBV10-3 and TRBJ2-7; D is uncertain. This CDR3 is built from 13 residues. The V gene lost 3 bases and the J gene lost 3 bases, with 9 bases spanning the gap. Germline CDR1 reads ENHRY; CDR2 reads SYGVKD.

This sequence joins TRBV4-3 and TRBJ1-2, with D uncertain. The CDR3 is made up of 15 amino acids. V lost 1 base, J lost 8 bases, and 17 bases lay in between. Germline V CDR1 and CDR2: LGHNA, YSLEER. As DNA, the CDR3 is TGCGCCAGCAGCCAAGCGGGTCAGGATCCGCGGGGCTACACCTTC. Translated, it gives CASSQAGQDPRGYTF.

This clonotype was observed a handful of times. The CDR3 bases are TGTGCCAGCAGCGTAGCTCAGGGCATCCTCTCTGGTGAGCAGTTCTTC. It is translated as CASSVAQGILSGEQFF. The J gene is TRBJ2-1, the V gene TRBV9; possibly TRBD1 for D (5 bases). Germline V gene sequence: CDR1 SGDLS, CDR2 YYNGEE. V was cut by 0 bases and J by 9 bases, with 19 bases left in between. This CDR3 is built from 16 residues. Full variable domain (outside the CDR3, taken from reference TRBV9 and TRBJ2-1): DSGVTQTPKHLITATGQRVTLRCSPRSGDLSVYWYQQSLDQGLQFLIQYYNGEERAKGNILERFSAQQFPDLHSELNLSSLELGDSALYFCASSVAQGILSGEQFFGPGTRLTVL.

This clonotype was detected a few times. The chain is built from TRBV9 and TRBJ2-2; D uncertain. Germline V CDR1 and CDR2: SGDLS, YYNGEE. Trimming removed 0 bases at V and 3 bases at J, with 30 bases between. This CDR3 has 22 residues. The chain's CDR3 is CASSVGHRLVAQSLIDTGELFF. CDR3 sequence (DNA): TGTGCCAGCAGCGTAGGTCATCGGCTAGTAGCTCAATCCCTCATTGACACCGGGGAGCTGTTTTTT.

A few counts support this clonotype. The chain links TRBV20-1 to TRBJ2-1, with 7 bases matching TRBD2. The CDR3 has 13 amino acids. J was trimmed by 5 bases and V by 6 bases; bases with no gene match: 7. CDR1 DFQATT and CDR2 SNEGSKA come from the germline V gene (reference sequence). The CDR3 loop reads CSAPRAGNNEQFF. CDR3 nucleotides: TGCAGTGCCCCCCGAGCGGGAAACAATGAGCAGTTCTTC.

V and J are TRBV7-6 and TRBJ1-2, with no clear D. The length of the CDR3 is 12 residues. Trimming left V 4 bases short and J 5 bases short, with 8 bases between. Germline assignment: CDR1 SGHVS and CDR2 FNYEAQ. The CDR3 bases are TGTGCCAGCAGCTCTTTCGATTATGGCTACACCTTC. Its protein product is CASSSFDYGYTF.

This clonotype has a handful of counts. V is TRBV11-3 and J is TRBJ2-1; 8 bases align to TRBD2. The CDR3 length is 15 residues. Trimming at V came to 6 bases and at J to 0 bases, leaving 4 bases not matched to a gene. Germline V gene sequence: CDR1 SGHNT, CDR2 YENEEA. Here the CDR3 reads CASSSRGASYNEQFF. Written as DNA, the CDR3 is TGTGCCAGCAGTTCGCGGGGGGCCTCCTACAATGAGCAGTTCTTC. Variable domain in full (rest from reference TRBV11-3 and TRBJ2-1): EAGVVQSPRYKIIEKKQPVAFWCNPISGHNTLYWYLQNLGQGPELLIRYENEEAVDDSQLPKDRFSAERLKGVDSTLKIQPAELGDSAVYLCASSSRGASYNEQFFGPGTRLTVL.